The source of this T cell receptor beta chain is a study of blood T cells in healthy people across ages. The trim removed 5 bases at V and 4 bases at J, leaving 10 bases unmatched. The germline V gene encodes CDR1 SEHNR and CDR2 FQNEAQ (reference sequence). CDR3 size: 15 residues. The authors drew approximately 9 milliliters of peripheral blood from each donor. A second PCR of 7 to 11 cycles used a sample-barcoded 5' primer and a J-beta primer mix. TCRdb re-called the 5' RACE reads through MiXCR, storing one row per CDR3 protein. The sample lists roughly 570,000 distinct CDR3 sequences, 25% to 30% occurring once.

The clonotype was recovered from a woman aged 70-85 years in good health. The chain couples TRBV7-9 to TRBJ1-1; 7 positions agree with TRBD1. The sample taken for sequencing was blood. The CDR3 DNA is TGTGCCAGCAGCCCACTGACAGGGTGGAGCACTGAAGCTTTCTTT. As protein: CASSPLTGWSTEAFF.